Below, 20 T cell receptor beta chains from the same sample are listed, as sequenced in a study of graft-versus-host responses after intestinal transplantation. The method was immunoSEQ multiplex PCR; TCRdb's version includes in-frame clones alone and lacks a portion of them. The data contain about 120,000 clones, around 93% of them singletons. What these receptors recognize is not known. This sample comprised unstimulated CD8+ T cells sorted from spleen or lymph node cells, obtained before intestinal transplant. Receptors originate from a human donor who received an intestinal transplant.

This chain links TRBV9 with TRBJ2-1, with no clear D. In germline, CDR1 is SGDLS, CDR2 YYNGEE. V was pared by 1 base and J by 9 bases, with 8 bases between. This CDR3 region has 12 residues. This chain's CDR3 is CASSVNSGEQFF. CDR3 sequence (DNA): TGTGCCAGCAGCGTAAATTCCGGTGAGCAGTTCTTC.

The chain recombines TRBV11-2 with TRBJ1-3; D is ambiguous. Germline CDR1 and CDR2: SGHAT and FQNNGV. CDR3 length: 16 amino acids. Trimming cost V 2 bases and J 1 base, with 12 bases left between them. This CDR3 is CASSLRVRTSGNTIYF. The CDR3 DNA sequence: TGTGCCAGCAGCTTAAGAGTGCGGACGTCTGGAAACACCATATATTTT.

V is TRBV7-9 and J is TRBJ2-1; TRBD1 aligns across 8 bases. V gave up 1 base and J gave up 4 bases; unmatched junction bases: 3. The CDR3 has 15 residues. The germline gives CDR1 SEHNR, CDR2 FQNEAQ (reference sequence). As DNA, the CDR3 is TGTGCCAGCAGCTTAGGGACAGGGAATTACAATGAGCAGTTCTTC. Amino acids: CASSLGTGNYNEQFF.

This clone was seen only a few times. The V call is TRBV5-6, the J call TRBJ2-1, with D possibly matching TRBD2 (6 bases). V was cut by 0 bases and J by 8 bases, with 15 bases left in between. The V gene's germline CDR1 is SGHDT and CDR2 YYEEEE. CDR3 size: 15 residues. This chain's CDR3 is CASSLGQGLMDEQFF. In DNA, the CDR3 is TGTGCCAGCAGCTTGGGGCAGGGACTCATGGATGAGCAGTTCTTC.

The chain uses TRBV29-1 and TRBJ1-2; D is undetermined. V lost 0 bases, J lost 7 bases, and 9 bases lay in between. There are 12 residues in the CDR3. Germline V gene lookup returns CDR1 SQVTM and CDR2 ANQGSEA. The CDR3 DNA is TGCAGCGTTGAAGAGTTAGGGTTTGGCTACACCTTC. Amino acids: CSVEELGFGYTF.

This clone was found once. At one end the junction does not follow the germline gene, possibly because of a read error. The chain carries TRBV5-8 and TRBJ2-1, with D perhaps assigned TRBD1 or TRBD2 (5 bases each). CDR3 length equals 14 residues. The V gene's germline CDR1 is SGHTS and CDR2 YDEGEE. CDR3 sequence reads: CASNLGQGANEQFF. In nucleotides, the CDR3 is TGTGCCAGCAACTTGGGTCAGGGAGCCAATGAGCAGTTCTTC.

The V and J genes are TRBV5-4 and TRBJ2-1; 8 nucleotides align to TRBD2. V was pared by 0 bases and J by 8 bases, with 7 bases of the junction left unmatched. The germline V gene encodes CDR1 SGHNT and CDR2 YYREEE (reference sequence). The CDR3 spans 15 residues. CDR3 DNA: TGTGCCAGCAGCTTGGCCCCCGGGAGGGCCGATGAGCAGTTCTTC. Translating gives CASSLAPGRADEQFF.

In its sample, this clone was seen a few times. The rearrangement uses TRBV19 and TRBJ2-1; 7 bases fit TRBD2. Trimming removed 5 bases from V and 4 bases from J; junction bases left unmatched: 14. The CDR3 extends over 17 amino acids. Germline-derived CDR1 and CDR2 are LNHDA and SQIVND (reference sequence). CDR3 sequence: CASSYPSGSGKYNEQFF. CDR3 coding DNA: TGTGCCAGTAGTTATCCTAGTGGGAGCGGGAAGTACAATGAGCAGTTCTTC.

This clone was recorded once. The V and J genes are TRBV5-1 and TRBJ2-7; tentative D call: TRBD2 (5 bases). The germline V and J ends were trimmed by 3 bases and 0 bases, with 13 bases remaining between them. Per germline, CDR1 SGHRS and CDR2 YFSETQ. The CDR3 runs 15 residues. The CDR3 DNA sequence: TGCGCCAGCAGCTCGGAAGCGGTGAGCTCCTACGAGCAGTACTTC. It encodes CASSSEAVSSYEQYF.

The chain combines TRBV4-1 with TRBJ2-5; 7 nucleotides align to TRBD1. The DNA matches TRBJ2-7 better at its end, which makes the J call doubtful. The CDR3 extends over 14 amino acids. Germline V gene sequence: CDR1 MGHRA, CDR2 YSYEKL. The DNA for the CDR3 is TGCGCCAGCAGCCAGGCGACAGGGTCCTACGAGCAGTACTTC. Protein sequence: CASSQATGSYEQYF.

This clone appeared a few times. The CDR3 spells CASSAAVGQPQHF. In DNA form, the CDR3 reads TGTGCCAGCAGTGCGGCCGTAGGTCAGCCCCAGCATTTT. The chain carries TRBV28 and TRBJ1-5; unclear D gene. Germline CDR1 and CDR2: MDHEN and SYDVKM. The CDR3 loop spans 13 amino acids. Between the trimmed V and J ends, which lost 5 bases and 6 bases, there was a span of 11 bases.

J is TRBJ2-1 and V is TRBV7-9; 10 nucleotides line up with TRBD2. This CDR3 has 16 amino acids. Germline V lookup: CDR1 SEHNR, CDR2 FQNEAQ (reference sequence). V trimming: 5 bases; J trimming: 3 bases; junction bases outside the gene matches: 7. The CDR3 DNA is TGTGCCAGCAGCCCCAGGACTAGCGGAATCTACAATGAGCAGTTCTTC. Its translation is CASSPRTSGIYNEQFF.

CDR3 residues: CAWSVFKGYEQYF. CDR3 DNA sequence: TGTGCCTGGAGTGTTTTCAAGGGTTACGAGCAGTACTTC. The chain carries TRBV30 and TRBJ2-7; D not certain. Per germline, CDR1 GTSNPN and CDR2 SVGIG (reference sequence). V gave up 0 bases and J gave up 4 bases, with 10 bases separating them. CDR3 length equals 13 residues. Together with reference TRBV30 and TRBJ2-7, the CDR3 gives the full variable domain: SQTIHQWPATLVQPVGSPLSLECTVEGTSNPNLYWYRQAAGRGLQLLFYSVGIGQISSEVPQNLSASRPQDRQFILSSKKLLLSDSGFYLCAWSVFKGYEQYFGPGTRLTVT.

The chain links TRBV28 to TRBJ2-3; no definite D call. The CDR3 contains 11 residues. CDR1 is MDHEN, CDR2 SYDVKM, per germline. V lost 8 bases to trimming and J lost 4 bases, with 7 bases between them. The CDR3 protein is CASRNPDTQYF. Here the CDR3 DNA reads TGTGCCAGCCGCAACCCAGATACGCAGTATTTT.

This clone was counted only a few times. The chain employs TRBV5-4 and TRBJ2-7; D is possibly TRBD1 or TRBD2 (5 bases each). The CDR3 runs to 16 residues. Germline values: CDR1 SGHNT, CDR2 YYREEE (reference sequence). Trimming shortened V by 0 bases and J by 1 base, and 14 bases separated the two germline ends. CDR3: CASSLALGGDSYEQYF. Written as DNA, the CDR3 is TGTGCCAGCAGCTTGGCCCTTGGGGGAGATTCCTACGAGCAGTACTTC.

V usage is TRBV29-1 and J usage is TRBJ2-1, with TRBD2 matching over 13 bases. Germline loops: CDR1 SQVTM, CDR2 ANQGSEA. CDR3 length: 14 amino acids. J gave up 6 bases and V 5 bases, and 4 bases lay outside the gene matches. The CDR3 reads CSVLRTSGSNEQFF. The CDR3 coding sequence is TGCAGCGTTCTAAGGACTAGCGGGAGCAATGAGCAGTTCTTC.

The CDR3, as DNA: TGTGCCAGCAGCGGGAATAGTCTCACCGGGAACACTGAAGCTTTCTTT. Translated, it gives CASSGNSLTGNTEAFF. The genes are TRBV2 and TRBJ1-1; D gene ambiguous. The ends were cut back, 6 bases at V and 1 base at J, with 18 bases in the middle. The CDR3 is made up of 16 amino acids. CDR1 is SNHLY and CDR2 is FYNNEI in the germline V gene.

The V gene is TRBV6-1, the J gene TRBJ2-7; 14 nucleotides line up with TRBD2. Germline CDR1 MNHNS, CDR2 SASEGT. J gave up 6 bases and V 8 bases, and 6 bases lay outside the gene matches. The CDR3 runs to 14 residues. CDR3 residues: CASRLGLAGVEQYF. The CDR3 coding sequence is TGTGCCAGCCGACTGGGACTAGCGGGAGTCGAGCAGTACTTC.

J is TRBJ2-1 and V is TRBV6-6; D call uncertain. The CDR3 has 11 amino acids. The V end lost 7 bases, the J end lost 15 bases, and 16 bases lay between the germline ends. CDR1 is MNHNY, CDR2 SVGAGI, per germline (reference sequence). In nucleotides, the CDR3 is TGTGCCAGCACCGGTTTGATGGATTGGTTCTTC. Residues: CASTGLMDWFF.

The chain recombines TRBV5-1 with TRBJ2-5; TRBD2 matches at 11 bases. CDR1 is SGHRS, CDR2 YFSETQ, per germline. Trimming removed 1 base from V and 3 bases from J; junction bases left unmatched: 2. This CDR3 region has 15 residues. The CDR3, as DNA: TGCGCCAGCAGCTTGACTAGCGGGGGAAAAGAGACCCAGTACTTC. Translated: CASSLTSGGKETQYF.